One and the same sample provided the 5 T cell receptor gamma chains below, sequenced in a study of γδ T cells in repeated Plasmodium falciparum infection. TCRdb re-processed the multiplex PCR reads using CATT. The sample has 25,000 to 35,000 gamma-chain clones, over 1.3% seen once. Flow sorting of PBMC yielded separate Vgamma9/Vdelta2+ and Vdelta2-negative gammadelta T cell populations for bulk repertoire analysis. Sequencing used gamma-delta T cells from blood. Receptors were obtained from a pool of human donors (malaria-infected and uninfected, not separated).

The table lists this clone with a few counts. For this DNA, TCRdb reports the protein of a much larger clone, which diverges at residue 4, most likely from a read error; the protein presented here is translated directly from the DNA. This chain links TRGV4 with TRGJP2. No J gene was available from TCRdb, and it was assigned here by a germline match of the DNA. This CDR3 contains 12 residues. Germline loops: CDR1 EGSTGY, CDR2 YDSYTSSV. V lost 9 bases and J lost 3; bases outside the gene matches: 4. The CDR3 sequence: CATRGSDWIKTF. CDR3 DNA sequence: TGTGCCACCCGGGGTAGTGATTGGATCAAGACGTTT.

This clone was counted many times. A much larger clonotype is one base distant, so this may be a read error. This CDR3 is CALWEVKNYYRKLF. CDR3 nucleotide sequence: TGTGCCTTGTGGGAAGTGAAGAATTATTATAGGAAACTCTTT. The chain combines TRGV9 with TRGJ1 or TRGJ2. Here the J gene was assigned by germline matching of the DNA, as TCRdb has none. Germline CDR1 and CDR2: GITISATS and ISYDGTV (reference sequence). The CDR3 totals 14 residues.

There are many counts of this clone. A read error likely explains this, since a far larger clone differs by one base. This CDR3 reads CATWDRRIFYYKKLF. The CDR3, as DNA: TGTGCCACCTGGGACAGGCGAATCTTCTATTATAAGAAACTCTTC. This chain joins TRGV3 and TRGJ1 or TRGJ2. The CDR3 totals 15 residues. CDR1 and CDR2 (germline): VTNTFY, YDVSTARD (reference sequence).

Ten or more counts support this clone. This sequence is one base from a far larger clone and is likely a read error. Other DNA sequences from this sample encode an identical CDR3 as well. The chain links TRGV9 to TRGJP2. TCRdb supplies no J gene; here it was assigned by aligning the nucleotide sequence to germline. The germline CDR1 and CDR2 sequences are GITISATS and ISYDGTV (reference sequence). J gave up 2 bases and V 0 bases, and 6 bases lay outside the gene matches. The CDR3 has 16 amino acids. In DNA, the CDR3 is TGTGCCTTGTGGGAGGTGGGCTGGAGTAGTGATTGGATCAAGACGTTT. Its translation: CALWEVGWSSDWIKTF.

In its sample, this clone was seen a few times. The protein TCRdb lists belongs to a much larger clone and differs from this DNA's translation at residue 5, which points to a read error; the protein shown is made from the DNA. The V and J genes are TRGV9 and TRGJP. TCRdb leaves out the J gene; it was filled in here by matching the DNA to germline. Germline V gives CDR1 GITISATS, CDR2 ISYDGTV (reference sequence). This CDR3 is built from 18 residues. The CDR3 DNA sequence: TGTGCCTTGTGGAAGGTGGTGGCGCAAGAGTTGGGCAAAAAAATCAAGGTATTT. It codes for CALWKVVAQELGKKIKVF.